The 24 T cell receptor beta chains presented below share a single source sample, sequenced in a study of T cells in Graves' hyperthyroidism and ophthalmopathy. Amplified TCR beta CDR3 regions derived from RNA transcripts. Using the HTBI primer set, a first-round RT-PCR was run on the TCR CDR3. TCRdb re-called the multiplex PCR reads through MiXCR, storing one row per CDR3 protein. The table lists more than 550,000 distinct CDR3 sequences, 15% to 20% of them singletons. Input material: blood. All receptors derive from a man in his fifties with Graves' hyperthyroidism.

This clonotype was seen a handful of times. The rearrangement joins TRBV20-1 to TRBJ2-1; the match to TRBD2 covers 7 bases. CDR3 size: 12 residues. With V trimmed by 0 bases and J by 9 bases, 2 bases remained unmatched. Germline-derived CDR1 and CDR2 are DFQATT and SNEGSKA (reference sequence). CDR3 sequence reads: CSARDPGGEQFF. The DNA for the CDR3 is TGCAGTGCTAGAGATCCGGGAGGTGAGCAGTTCTTC.

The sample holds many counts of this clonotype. CDR3 sequence: CASSRIELGGNEQFF. The CDR3 DNA sequence: TGTGCCAGCAGCCGTATTGAACTAGGGGGCAATGAGCAGTTCTTC. This sequence joins TRBV27 and TRBJ2-1; maybe TRBD1 (6 bases). With 6 bases removed from V and 6 bases from J, the gap between germline ends came to 18 bases. CDR3 length equals 15 residues. Germline loops: CDR1 MNHEY, CDR2 SMNVEV (reference sequence).

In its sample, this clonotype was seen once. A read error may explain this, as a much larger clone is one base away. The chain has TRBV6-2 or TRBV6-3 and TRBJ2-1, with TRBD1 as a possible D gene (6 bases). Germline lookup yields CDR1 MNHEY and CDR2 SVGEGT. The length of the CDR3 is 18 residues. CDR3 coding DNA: TGTCCCAGCAGTTACTCACGTTCCTGGACAGAGGTCGACAATGAGCAGTTCTTC. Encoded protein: CPSSYSRSWTEVDNEQFF.

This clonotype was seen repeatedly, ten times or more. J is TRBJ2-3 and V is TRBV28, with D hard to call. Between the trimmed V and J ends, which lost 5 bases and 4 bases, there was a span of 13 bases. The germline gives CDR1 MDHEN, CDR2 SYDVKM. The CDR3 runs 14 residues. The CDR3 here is CASSLLSNSDTQYF. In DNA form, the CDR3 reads TGTGCCAGCAGTCTATTATCGAACTCAGATACGCAGTATTTT.

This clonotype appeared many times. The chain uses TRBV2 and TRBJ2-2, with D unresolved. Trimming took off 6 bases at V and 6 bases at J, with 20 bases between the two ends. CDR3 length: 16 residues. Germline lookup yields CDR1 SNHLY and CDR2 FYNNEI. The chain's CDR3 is CASSHLIVGSAGELFF. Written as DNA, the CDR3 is TGTGCCAGCAGCCATCTAATCGTCGGCTCGGCCGGGGAGCTGTTTTTT.

Here the CDR3 reads CASSLKGLRGYEQYF. The CDR3 nucleotides are TGTGCCAGCAGCTTAAAAGGACTTAGGGGGTACGAGCAGTACTTC. J is TRBJ2-7 and V is TRBV7-2; a possible D gene is TRBD1 (6 bases). V was pared by 2 bases and J by 4 bases, with 15 bases between. The CDR3 is 15 residues long. Germline V gene lookup returns CDR1 SGHTA and CDR2 FQGNSA.

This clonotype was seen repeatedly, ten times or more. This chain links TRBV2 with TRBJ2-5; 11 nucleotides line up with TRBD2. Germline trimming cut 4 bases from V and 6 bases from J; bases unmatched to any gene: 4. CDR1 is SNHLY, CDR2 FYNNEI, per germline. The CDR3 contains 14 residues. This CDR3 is CASSAGLAGQTQYF. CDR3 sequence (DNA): TGTGCCAGCAGTGCCGGACTAGCGGGCCAGACCCAGTACTTC. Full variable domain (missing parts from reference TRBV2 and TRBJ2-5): EPEVTQTPSHQVTQMGQEVILRCVPISNHLYFYWYRQILGQKVEFLVSFYNNEISEKSEIFDDQFSVERPDGSNFTLKIRSTKLEDSAMYFCASSAGLAGQTQYFGPGTRLLVL.

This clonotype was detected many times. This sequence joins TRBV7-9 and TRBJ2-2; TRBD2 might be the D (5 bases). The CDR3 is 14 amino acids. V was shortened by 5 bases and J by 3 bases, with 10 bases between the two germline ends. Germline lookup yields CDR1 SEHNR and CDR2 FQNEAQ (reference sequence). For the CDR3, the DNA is TGTGCCAGCAGCCCGCCGGGGTACACCGGGGAGCTGTTTTTT. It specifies CASSPPGYTGELFF.

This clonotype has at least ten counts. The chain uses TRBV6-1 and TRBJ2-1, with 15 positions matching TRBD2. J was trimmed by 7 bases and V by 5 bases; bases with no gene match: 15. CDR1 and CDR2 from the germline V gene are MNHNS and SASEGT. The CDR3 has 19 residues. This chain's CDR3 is CASSYPRTSGRALMNEQFF. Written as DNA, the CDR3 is TGTGCCAGCAGTTACCCTAGGACTAGCGGGAGGGCCCTAATGAATGAGCAGTTCTTC.

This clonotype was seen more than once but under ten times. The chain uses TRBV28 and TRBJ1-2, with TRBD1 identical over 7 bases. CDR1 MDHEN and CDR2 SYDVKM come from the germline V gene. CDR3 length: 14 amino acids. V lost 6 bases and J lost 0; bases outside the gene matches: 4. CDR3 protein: CASSGQVANYGYTF. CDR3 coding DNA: TGTGCCAGCAGCGGACAGGTTGCTAACTATGGCTACACCTTC.

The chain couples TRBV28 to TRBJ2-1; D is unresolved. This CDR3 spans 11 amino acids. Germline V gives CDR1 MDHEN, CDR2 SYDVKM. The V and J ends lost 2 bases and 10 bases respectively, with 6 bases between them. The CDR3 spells CASSLNWEQFF. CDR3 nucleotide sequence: TGTGCCAGCAGTTTAAACTGGGAGCAGTTCTTC.

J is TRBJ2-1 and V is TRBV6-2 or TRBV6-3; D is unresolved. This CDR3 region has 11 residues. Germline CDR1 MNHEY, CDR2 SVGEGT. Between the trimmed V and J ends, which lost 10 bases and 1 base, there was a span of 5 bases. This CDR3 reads CATLSYNEQFF. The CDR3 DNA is TGTGCCACCCTATCCTACAATGAGCAGTTCTTC.

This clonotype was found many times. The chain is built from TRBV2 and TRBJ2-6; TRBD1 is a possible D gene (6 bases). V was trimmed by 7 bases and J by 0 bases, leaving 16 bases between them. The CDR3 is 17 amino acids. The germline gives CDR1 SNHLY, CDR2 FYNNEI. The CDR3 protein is CASTEDSEVSGANVLTF. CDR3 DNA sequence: TGTGCCAGCACGGAGGACAGCGAAGTCTCTGGGGCCAACGTCCTGACTTTC.

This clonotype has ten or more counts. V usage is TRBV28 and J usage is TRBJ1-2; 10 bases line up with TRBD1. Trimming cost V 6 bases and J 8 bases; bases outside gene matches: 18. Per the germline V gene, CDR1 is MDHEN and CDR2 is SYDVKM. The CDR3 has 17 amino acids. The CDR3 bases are TGTGCCAGCAGCCCTGAAACCCGGGGACAGGGGTATCGAGGCTACACCTTC. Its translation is CASSPETRGQGYRGYTF.

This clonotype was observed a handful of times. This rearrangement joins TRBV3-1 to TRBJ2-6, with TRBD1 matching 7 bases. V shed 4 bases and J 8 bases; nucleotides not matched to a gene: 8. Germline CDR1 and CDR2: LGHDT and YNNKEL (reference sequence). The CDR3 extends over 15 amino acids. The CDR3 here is CASSPDRVRTNVLTF. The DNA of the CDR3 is TGTGCCAGCAGCCCAGACAGGGTCAGGACCAACGTCCTGACTTTC. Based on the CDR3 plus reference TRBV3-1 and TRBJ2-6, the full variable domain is DTAVSQTPKYLVTQMGNDKSIKCEQNLGHDTMYWYKQDSKKFLKIMFSYNNKELIINETVPNRFSPKSPDKAHLNLHINSLELGDSAVYFCASSPDRVRTNVLTFGAGSRLTVL.

In DNA, the CDR3 is TGTGCCAGCAGCCAAGAGTATTATGGCTACACCTTC. The encoded protein is CASSQEYYGYTF. J is TRBJ1-2 and V is TRBV3-1, with D unresolved. The CDR3 sequence is 12 residues long. Per the germline V gene, CDR1 is LGHDT and CDR2 is YNNKEL (reference sequence). V dropped 0 bases and J dropped 5 bases, with 4 bases sitting between them.

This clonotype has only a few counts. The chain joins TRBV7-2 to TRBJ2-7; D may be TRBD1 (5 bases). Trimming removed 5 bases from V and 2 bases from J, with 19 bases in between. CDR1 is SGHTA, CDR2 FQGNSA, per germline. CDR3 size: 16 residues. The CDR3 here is CASSEIPQGAAYEQYF. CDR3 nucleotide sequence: TGTGCCAGCAGCGAAATCCCGCAGGGCGCTGCCTACGAGCAGTACTTC. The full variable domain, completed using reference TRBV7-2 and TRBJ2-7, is GAGVSQSPSNKVTEKGKDVELRCDPISGHTALYWYRQSLGQGLEFLIYFQGNSAPDKSGLPSDRFSAERTGGSVSTLTIQRTQQEDSAVYLCASSEIPQGAAYEQYFGPGTRLTVT.

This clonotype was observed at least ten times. This CDR3 is CATSDPQQGKNIQYF. CDR3 nucleotide sequence: TGTGCCACCAGTGACCCCCAGCAGGGGAAAAACATTCAGTACTTC. The chain uses TRBV24-1 and TRBJ2-4, with a possible D match to TRBD1 (6 bases). The CDR3 is 15 amino acids. V lost 4 bases and J lost 4, with 13 bases in between. Germline assignment: CDR1 KGHDR and CDR2 SFDVKD.

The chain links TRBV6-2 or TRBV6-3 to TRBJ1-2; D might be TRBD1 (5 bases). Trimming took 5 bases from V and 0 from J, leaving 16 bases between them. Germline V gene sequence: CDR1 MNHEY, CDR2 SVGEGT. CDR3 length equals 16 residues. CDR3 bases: TGTGCCAGCAGTCGGGTGGCGCTGGGGGCTAACTATGGCTACACCTTC. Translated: CASSRVALGANYGYTF.

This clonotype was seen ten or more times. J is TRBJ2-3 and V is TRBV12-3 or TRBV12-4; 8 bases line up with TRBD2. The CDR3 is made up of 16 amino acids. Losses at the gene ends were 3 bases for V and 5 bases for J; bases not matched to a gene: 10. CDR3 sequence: CASSFRQAGEVDTQYF. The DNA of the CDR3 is TGTGCCAGCAGTTTTAGACAAGCGGGAGAGGTAGATACGCAGTATTTT.

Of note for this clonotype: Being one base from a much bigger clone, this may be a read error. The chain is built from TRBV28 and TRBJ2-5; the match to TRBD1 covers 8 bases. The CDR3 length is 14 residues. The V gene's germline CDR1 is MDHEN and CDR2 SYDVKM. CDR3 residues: CASSLPQGVETLYF. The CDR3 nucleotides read TGTGCCAGCAGTTTGCCACAGGGGGTTGAGACCCTGTACTTC. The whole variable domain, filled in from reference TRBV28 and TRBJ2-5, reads DVKVTQSSRYLVKRTGEKVFLECVQDMDHENMFWYRQDPGLGLRLIYFSYDVKMKEKGDIPEGYSVSREKKERFSLILESASTNQTSMYLCASSLPQGVETLYFGPGTRLLVL.

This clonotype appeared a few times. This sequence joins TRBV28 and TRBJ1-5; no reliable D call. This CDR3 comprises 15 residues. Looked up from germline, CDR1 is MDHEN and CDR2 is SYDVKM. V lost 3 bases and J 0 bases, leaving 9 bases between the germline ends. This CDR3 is CASSFFPGSNQPQHF. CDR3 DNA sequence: TGTGCCAGCAGTTTTTTTCCGGGTAGCAATCAGCCCCAGCATTTT.

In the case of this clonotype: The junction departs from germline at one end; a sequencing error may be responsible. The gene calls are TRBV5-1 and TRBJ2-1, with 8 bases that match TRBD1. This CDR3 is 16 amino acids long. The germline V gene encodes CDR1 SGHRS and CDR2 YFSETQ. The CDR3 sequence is CASSLQGAISYNEQLF. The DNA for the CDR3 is TGCGCCAGCAGCTTGCAGGGGGCGATCTCCTACAATGAGCAGCTCTTC.

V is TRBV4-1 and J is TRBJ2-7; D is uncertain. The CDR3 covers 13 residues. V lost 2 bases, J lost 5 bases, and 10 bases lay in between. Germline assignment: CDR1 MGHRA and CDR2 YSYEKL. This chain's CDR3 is CASSQSSPNEQYF. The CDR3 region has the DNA TGCGCCAGCAGCCAAAGTTCACCCAACGAGCAGTACTTC.